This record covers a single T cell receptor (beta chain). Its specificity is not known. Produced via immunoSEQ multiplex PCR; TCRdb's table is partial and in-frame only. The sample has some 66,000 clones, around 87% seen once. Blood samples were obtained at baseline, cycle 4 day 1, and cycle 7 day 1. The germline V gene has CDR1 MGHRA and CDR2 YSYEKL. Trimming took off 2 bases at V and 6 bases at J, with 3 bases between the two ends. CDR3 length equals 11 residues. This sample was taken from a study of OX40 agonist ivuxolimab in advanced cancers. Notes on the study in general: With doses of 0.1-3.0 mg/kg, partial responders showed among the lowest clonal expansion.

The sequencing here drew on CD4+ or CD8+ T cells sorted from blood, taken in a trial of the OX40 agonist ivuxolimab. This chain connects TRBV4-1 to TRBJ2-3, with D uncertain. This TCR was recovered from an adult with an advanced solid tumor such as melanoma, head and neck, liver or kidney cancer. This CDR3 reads CASSQTDTQYF. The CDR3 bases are TGCGCCAGCAGCCAAACGGATACGCAGTATTTT.